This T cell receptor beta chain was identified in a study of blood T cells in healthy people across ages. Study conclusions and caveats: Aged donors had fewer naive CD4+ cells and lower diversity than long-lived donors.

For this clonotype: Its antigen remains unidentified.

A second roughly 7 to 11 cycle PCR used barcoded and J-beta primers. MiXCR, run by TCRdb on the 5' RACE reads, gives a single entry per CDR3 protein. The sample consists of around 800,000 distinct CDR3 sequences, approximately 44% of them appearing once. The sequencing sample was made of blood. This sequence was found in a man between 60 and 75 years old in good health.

The DNA for the CDR3 is TGTGCCATCAGTGAGGAATTAGCGGGGGAGCGAAATGAGCAGTACTTC. Its protein is CAISEELAGERNEQYF. The chain uses TRBV10-3 and TRBJ2-5; 9 bases align to TRBD2. The CDR3 sequence is 16 residues long. Germline V gene lookup returns CDR1 ENHRY and CDR2 SYGVKD. V lost 2 bases to trimming and J lost 11 bases; unmatched junction nucleotides: 15.